This note documents a single T cell receptor (beta chain) sequence. The antigen it recognizes is unknown. This specimen comes from a study of cytomegalovirus exposure and HLA in healthy donors (dated by TCRdb to about 2017). Regarding the research as a whole: An earlier analysis of under 600 of the donors reported more than 250 Gb of sequence data and 117 million unique TCR beta sequences from roughly 180 million T cells. An early release that covered 640 HLA-typed donors contained about 300 gigabases of sequencing data and tens of millions of unique TCR sequences. The genetic ancestry cluster associated with self-reported Caucasian donors included roughly 84% of the 398 genotyped donors. The study aimed to test whether cataloging public T cell receptors could reveal signatures of past pathogen exposure. The study used immunosequencing to profile the T cell repertoires of approximately 650 subjects and linked those repertoires to cytomegalovirus serostatus. In addition to the first cohort of 650 to 750 subjects, a separate validation cohort of approximately 130 different subjects was used. To predict cytomegalovirus infection status, the study combined high-throughput TCR immunosequencing, statistical association of individual TCRs with disease status, and machine learning. A later analysis re-examined previously published TCR beta repertoires from more than 550 donors and added high-resolution HLA genotyping to investigate patterns of TCR occurrence. Rather than using new phenotypic data, the later analysis identified candidate immune exposures from TCR beta sequences and from how often those sequences occurred across donors. To decide whether each TCR beta V gene segment behaved as functional or pseudogenic, an earlier analysis of 587 of the donors relied on high-throughput TCR beta sequencing. Donor age, sex, ethnicity and CMV serostatus were compiled together with the repertoire data. Genome-wide SNP genotypes for about 65% of the roughly 670 donors were used in a later genetic analysis, which treated that subset as a discovery cohort. Every repertoire in the discovery cohort had been generated on one and the same sequencing platform. Both class I and class II loci were covered by HLA typing, at four-digit resolution. Typing coverage varied by locus: roughly 629-640 donors for A, B, C, DRB1 and DQB1; around 560 for DQA1; 600 to 610 for DPA1; roughly 470 for DPB1. Roughly five DR-DQ haplotypes were handled as single units for association and clustering, since linkage in the cohort was strong. Across approximately 400 genotyped donors of the cohort, an average of roughly 250,000 unique TCR beta nucleotide sequences per donor were sequenced, and roughly 20% of those sequences were non-productive.

Per the germline V gene (reference sequence), DFQATT is the CDR1 and SNEGSKA is the CDR2. Spanning cysteine to phenylalanine, the CDR3 consists of 10 amino acids. Left in the record is the CDR3 DNA by itself, 30 bases read in frame from the first base. At the junction V is shortened by 6 bases and J by 7 bases, with 10 bases in between. Points the paper makes about the study in general: In a later analysis, several top co-occurrence clusters were reported to appear linked to parvovirus B19, influenza, CMV and Epstein-Barr virus. Because the 87-base-pair reads could not distinguish some IMGT-functional V segments, including TRBV6-2 and TRBV6-3, those segments were excluded. A cluster of highly shared sequence variants was judged likely to be a technical artifact of the sequencing pipeline. The classifier was reported to diagnose cytomegalovirus status with high specificity and sensitivity in both the original cohort and the validation cohort. A few of the identified cytomegalovirus-associated TCR beta chains were confirmed in vitro to be specific for cytomegalovirus antigens. According to a later analysis, most CMV-associated TCR beta chains appeared to be HLA-restricted, and the HLA associations seemed to be driven largely by CMV exposure. The cohort was sequenced for TCR beta chains only, and without alpha or paired-chain data the features that could be detected were limited. V-gene and J-gene trimming of TCR beta chains was associated with a missense DCLRE1C variant in a later genetic analysis, and the association was replicated in an independent cohort. A further reported finding was that TCR beta sequences accurately predicted the HLA-A and HLA-B alleles for most subjects in the first cohort. When HLA alleles, especially DR and DQ, strongly co-occurred, TCR associations were difficult to assign to individual alleles. Linkage disequilibrium might explain the correlated functional status among segregating V segments, but an unknown experimental factor could not be excluded. It was suggested by the authors that the approach could potentially be generalized to other disease states and immunological phenotypes. A total of 150 to 200 TCR beta chains were listed by the study as associated with cytomegalovirus. In an earlier analysis of over 550 of the donors, most TCR beta V segments were observed in productive rearrangements about 90% or about 30% of the time, broadly matching IMGT annotations. For the cohort, immune exposure information was limited to CMV serostatus. Roughly uniform sequencing depth across donors was assumed in presence/absence analyses, although this assumption may not hold. Because HLA typing was missing for some donors at each locus, association tests included only the typed subset. In a later genetic analysis, fewer N-insertions in productive TCRs were reported among donors in an Asian-associated ancestry cluster than the roughly 640-donor mean. Most TCR sequences were observed very rarely across donors, whereas some public TCRs were present in many individuals. Specific HLA alleles were associated with 15,000 to 20,000 TCR beta sequences at a false discovery rate of 0.05 in a later analysis. According to a later analysis, TCR association rates differed among HLA loci, with DRB1 alleles showing the most associated TCRs and HLA-C alleles showing the fewest. Because counts were too low, approximately 18 rarely observed V segments, including chromosome 9 orphons, were excluded from the earlier analysis of several hundred of the donors. In a later analysis, HLA-associated TCR beta chains showed more clonal expansion and lower generation probabilities than non-associated chains that were equally common.

The cohort consisted of some 670 healthy bone marrow donors. At the time of sampling, all cohort members were nominally healthy, though unrecorded immune exposures were likely present. The donor was CMV seronegative and was included in the group of around 320 seronegative cohort members. A peripheral blood sample was provided by each donor, and peripheral blood mononuclear cells were used for TCR beta sequencing. Genomic DNA extraction from the blood cell samples was performed with the Qiagen DNeasy Blood Extraction Kit. The library was obtained by the immunoSEQ multiplex PCR assay. For the multiplex PCR, a mixture combining 60 forward primers for TCR Vbeta segments and 13 reverse primers for TCR Jbeta segments was used. A multiplex PCR assay on genomic DNA amplified the CDR3 region of rearranged TCR beta genes. Amplified TCR beta libraries were sequenced as 87-base-pair reads on the Illumina HiSeq System. Under the source paper's analysis protocol: In a later analysis, some 80 million unique TCR beta chains were counted across the roughly 700 repertoires, and about 9.9 million of these chains were shared by at least two donors. To remove PCR and sequencing errors, raw reads were error-corrected and collapsed into unique sequences using a nearest-neighbor algorithm that merged closely related sequences. To assign V, D and J gene segments, CDR3 sequences were aligned to IMGT reference sequences. Each retained sequence needed at least a six-nucleotide match to both a V gene segment and a J gene segment. Rearrangements were classified as productive when the CDR3 lacked stop codons and remained in frame with V and J, and all other rearrangements were classified as non-productive. CDR3 was defined by IMGT convention, running from the second conserved V-encoded cysteine to the conserved J-encoded phenylalanine. In an earlier analysis of more than 550 of the donors, sequences lacking an unambiguous match to a single V gene segment were excluded. An earlier analysis of fewer than 750 of the donors called V segments functional above 56.7% productive rearrangements and segregating when the between-donor standard deviation exceeded 5%. A statistical classification framework was built for diagnosing cytomegalovirus status from the catalog of TCR beta chain sequences. A later analysis assigned V and J genes by comparing TCR nucleotide sequences with IMGT/GENE-DB human TR gene sequences. The TCRdist pipeline was used in a later analysis to assign CDR3 sequences and most-parsimonious VDJ recombination scenarios. In a later analysis, every TCR beta chain was defined by the combination of its CDR3 amino acid sequence and its V-gene family, and reads without a unique V-gene family were dropped. As a way to deal with suspected cross-contamination and a sequencing artifact, a later analysis dropped hundreds of nucleotide sequences that were highly shared and had low generation probability. In a later analysis, a clonal expansion index for each public chain was calculated from normalized within-repertoire ranks of inferred template counts. In a later analysis, generation probabilities were computed using a VDJ recombination model fitted to out-of-frame rearrangements, and the results were checked against IGoR. In a later analysis, hypergeometric tests were used to score TCR-TCR, TCR-HLA and TCR-CMV co-occurrence, with a repertoire-size bias correction applied to TCR pairs. False discovery rates were estimated in a later analysis by permuting HLA or CMV assignments 20 times. In a later analysis, co-occurring TCRs were grouped using DBSCAN, and TCRdist sequence similarity was added for clustering within HLA-allele-positive subsets. Repertoires with fewer than 30,000 or more than 120,000 public chains were left out of co-occurrence clustering, as were four to six repertoires with anomalous nucleotide sharing. Here the immuneACCESS table is served through TCRdb, limited to in-frame sequences with V and J called. Missing clones are a known gap in these copies; in checked studies unresolved V genes cover under half, and the rest lacks a known reason. The V and J calls and clone size were taken over from that table, and D and trimming were inferred from the DNA. The sample's clone listing holds about 140,000 clones. The biggest ten clones account for roughly 2.7% of the sample.

This receptor chain uses TRBV20-1 and TRBJ2-7; a tentative D call is TRBD1 (5 bases match). The receptor's source is a man in his forties in good health and CMV-seronegative. The source material was PBMCs. The DNA sequence is TGCAGTGCACAGGCGCGGGAGCAGTACTTC. This codes for CSAQAREQYF.